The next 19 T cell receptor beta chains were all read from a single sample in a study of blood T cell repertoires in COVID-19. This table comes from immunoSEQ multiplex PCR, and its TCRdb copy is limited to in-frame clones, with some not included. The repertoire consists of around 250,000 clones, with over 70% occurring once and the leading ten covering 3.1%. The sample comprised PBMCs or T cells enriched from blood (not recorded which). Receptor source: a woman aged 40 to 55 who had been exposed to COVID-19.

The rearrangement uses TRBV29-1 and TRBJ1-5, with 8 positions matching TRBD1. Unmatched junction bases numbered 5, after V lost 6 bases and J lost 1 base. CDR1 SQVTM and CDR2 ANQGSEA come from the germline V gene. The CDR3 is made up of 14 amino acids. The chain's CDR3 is CSVADRGSNQPQHF. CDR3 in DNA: TGCAGCGTGGCCGACAGGGGAAGCAATCAGCCCCAGCATTTT.

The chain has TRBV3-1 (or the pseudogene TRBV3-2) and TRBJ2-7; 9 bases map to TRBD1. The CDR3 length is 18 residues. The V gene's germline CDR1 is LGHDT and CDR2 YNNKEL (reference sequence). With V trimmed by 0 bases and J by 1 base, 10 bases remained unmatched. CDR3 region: CASSQDLEGTGSSYEQYF. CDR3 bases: TGTGCCAGCAGCCAAGATCTTGAGGGGACAGGGTCATCCTACGAGCAGTACTTC.

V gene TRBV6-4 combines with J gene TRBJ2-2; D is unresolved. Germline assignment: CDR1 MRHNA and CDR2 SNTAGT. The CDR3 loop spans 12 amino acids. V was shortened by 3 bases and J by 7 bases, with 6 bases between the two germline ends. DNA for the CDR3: TGTGCCAGCAGTGAATCGGGCGGGGAGCTGTTTTTT. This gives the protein CASSESGGELFF.

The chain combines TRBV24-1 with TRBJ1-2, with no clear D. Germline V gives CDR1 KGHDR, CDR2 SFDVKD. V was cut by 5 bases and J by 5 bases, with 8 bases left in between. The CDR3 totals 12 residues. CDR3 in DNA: TGTGCCACCAGTGCCGGACTGTATGGCTACACCTTC. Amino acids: CATSAGLYGYTF.

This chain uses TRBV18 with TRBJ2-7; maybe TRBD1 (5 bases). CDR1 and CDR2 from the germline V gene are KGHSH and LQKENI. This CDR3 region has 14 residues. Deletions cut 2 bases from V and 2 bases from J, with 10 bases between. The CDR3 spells CASSPRGRTYEQYF. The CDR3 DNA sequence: TGTGCCAGCTCACCAAGGGGCAGAACCTACGAGCAGTACTTC.

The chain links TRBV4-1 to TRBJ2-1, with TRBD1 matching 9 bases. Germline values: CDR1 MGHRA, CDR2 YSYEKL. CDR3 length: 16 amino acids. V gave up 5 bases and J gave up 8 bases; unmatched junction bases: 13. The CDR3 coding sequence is TGCGCCAGCAGCTTTCAGACAGGGGGTGGTTTGTATGAGCAGTTCTTC. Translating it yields CASSFQTGGGLYEQFF.

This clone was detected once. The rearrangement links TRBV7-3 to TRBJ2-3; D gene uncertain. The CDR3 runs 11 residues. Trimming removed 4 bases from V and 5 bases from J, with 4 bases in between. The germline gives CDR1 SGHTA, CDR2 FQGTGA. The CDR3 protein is CASSSQDTQYF. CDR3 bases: TGTGCCAGCAGCTCCCAAGATACGCAGTATTTT. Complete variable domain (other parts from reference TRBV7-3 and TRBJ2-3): GAGVSQTPSNKVTEKGKYVELRCDPISGHTALYWYRQSLGQGPEFLIYFQGTGAADDSGLPNDRFFAVRPEGSVSTLKIQRTERGDSAVYLCASSSQDTQYFGPGTRLTVL.

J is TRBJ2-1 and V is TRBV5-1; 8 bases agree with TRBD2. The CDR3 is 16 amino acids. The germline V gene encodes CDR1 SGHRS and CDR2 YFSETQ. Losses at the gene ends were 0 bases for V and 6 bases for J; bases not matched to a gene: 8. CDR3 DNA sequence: TGCGCCAGCAGCTTGGTTGCTACGCGGGGGGCCAATGAGCAGTTCTTC. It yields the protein CASSLVATRGANEQFF. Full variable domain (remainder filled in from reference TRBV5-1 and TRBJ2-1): KAGVTQTPRYLIKTRGQQVTLSCSPISGHRSVSWYQQTPGQGLQFLFEYFSETQRNKGNFPGRFSGRQFSNSRSEMNVSTLELGDSALYLCASSLVATRGANEQFFGPGTRLTVL.

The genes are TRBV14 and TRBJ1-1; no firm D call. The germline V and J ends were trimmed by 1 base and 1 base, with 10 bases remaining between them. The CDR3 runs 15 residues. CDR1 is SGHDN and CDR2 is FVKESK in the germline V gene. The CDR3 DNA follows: TGTGCCAGCAGCCAAGGCCTCCAGTCGAACACTGAAGCTTTCTTT. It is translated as CASSQGLQSNTEAFF.

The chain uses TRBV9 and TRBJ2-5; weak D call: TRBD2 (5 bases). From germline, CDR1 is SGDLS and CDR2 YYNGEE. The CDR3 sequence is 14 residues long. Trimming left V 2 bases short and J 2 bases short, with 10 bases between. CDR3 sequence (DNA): TGTGCCAGCAGCGTGAGCCCGGGACAAGAGACCCAGTACTTC. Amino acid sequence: CASSVSPGQETQYF.

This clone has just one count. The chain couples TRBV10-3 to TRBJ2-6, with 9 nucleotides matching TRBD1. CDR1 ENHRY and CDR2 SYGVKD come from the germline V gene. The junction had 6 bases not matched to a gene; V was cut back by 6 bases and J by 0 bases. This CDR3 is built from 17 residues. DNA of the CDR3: TGTGCCATCAGGTGGGACAGGGCGGGCTCTGGGGCCAACGTCCTGACTTTC. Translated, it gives CAIRWDRAGSGANVLTF.

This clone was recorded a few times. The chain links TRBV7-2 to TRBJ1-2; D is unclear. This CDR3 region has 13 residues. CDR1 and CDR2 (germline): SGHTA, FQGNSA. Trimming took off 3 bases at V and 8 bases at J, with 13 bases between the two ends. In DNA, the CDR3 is TGTGCCAGCAGCTTGGGTTTTGTGGGCGGCTACACCTTC. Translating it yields CASSLGFVGGYTF.

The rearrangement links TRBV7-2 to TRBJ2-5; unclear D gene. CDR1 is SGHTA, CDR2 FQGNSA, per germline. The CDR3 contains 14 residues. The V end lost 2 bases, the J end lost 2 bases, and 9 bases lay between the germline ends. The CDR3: CASSLSPGQETQYF. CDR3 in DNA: TGTGCCAGCAGCTTATCCCCCGGGCAAGAGACCCAGTACTTC.

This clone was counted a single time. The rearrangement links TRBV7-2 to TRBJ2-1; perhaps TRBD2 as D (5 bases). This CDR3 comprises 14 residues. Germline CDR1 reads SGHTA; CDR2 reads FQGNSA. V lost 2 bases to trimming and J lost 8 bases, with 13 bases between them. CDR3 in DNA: TGTGCCAGCAGCTTAATGGGGAGTGGAGATGAGCAGTTCTTC. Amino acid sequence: CASSLMGSGDEQFF.

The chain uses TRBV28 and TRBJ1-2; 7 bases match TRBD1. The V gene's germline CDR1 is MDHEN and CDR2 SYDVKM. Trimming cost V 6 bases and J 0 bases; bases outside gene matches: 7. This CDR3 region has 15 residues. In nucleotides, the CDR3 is TGTGCCAGCAGAGGACAGGTGGAATCTAACTATGGCTACACCTTC. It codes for CASRGQVESNYGYTF.

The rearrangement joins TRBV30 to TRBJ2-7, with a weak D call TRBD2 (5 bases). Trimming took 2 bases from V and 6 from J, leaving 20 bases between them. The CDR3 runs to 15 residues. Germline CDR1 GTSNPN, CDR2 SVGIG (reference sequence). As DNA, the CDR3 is TGTGCCTGGAGTTATTTAGGACTGTCTGAGGTCGAGCAGTACGTC. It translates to CAWSYLGLSEVEQYV.

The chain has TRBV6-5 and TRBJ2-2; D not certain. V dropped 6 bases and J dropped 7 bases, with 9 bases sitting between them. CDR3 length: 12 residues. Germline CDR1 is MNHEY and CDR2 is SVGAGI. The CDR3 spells CASSSDSGELFF. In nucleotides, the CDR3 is TGTGCCAGCAGCTCTGATAGCGGGGAGCTGTTTTTT.

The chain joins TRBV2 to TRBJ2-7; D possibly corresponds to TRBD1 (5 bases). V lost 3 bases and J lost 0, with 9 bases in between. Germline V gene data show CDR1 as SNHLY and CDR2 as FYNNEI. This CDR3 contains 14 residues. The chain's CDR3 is CASSDRVSSYEQYF. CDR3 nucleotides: TGTGCCAGCAGTGACAGGGTGAGCTCCTACGAGCAGTACTTC. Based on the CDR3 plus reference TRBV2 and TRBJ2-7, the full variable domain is EPEVTQTPSHQVTQMGQEVILRCVPISNHLYFYWYRQILGQKVEFLVSFYNNEISEKSEIFDDQFSVERPDGSNFTLKIRSTKLEDSAMYFCASSDRVSSYEQYFGPGTRLTVT.

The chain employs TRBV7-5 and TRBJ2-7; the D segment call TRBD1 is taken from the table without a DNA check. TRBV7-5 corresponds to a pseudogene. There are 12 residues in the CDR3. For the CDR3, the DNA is TGTGTCAGAGGGGACAACTCCTACGAGCAGTACTTC. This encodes CVRGDNSYEQYF.